The 22 T cell receptor beta chains below come from one sample, sequenced in a study of blood T cells in healthy people across ages. The second PCR ran about 6 to 12 cycles with a sample-barcoded 5' primer and J-beta primers. TCRdb reprocessed the 5' RACE reads with MiXCR, giving one entry per CDR3 protein. The sample contains under 2,000,000 distinct CDR3 sequences, 49% of which appear only once. Material for sequencing was blood. All receptors come from a woman between 35 and 50 years old in good health.

This clonotype was observed many times. A read error may be the cause here, since a much bigger clone is one base away. The chain carries TRBV24-1 and TRBJ2-5, with D possibly matching TRBD1 (5 bases). The germline gives CDR1 KGHDR, CDR2 SFDVKD. CDR3 size: 14 residues. With 7 bases removed from V and 5 bases from J, the gap between germline ends came to 16 bases. The CDR3 region is CATRASGLGETQYF. The CDR3 DNA sequence: TGTGCCACCAGAGCATCAGGGCTAGGGGAGACCCAGTACTTC.

This clonotype was picked up many times. The rearrangement links TRBV10-3 to TRBJ2-5, with D perhaps TRBD2 (6 bases). The CDR3 loop spans 16 amino acids. Trimming took off 5 bases at V and 7 bases at J, with 23 bases between the two ends. Germline loops: CDR1 ENHRY, CDR2 SYGVKD. As DNA, the CDR3 is TGTGCCATCAGTCGGGGTTCTGGCGGGAAGGATAGGACCCAGTACTTC. Its protein is CAISRGSGGKDRTQYF.

The gene calls are TRBV20-1 and TRBJ2-1; 8 bases agree with TRBD1. Germline loops: CDR1 DFQATT, CDR2 SNEGSKA (reference sequence). The CDR3 consists of 14 residues. The V segment lost 0 bases and the J segment 10 bases; nucleotides outside the gene matches: 8. CDR3 coding DNA: TGCAGTGCTAGAGATGTGGACAGGGTTAACGAGCAGTTCTTC. This codes for CSARDVDRVNEQFF.

This clonotype occurred a few times. The chain links TRBV7-6 to TRBJ2-3, with TRBD1 matching over 10 bases. Trimming removed 5 bases from V and 5 bases from J; junction bases left unmatched: 4. Germline CDR1 is SGHVS and CDR2 is FNYEAQ. The CDR3 runs 14 residues. The CDR3 DNA reads as TGTGCCAGCAGCATGGGGACAGGGGTAGATACGCAGTATTTT. Amino acid sequence: CASSMGTGVDTQYF.

This clonotype appeared a few times. The V and J genes are TRBV4-2 and TRBJ2-3; TRBD2 is a possible D gene (6 bases). CDR1 is LGHNA, CDR2 YNFKEQ, per germline. This CDR3 is 14 amino acids long. The V gene lost 4 bases and the J gene lost 6 bases, with 14 bases spanning the gap. CDR3 loop: CASSLSLGGDTQYF. CDR3 DNA sequence: TGTGCCAGCAGCCTATCCTTAGGAGGGGATACGCAGTATTTT.

The chain is built from TRBV6-1 and TRBJ2-5; TRBD1 agrees at 7 bases. With V trimmed by 8 bases and J by 1 base, 7 bases remained unmatched. Germline V gene data show CDR1 as MNHNS and CDR2 as SASEGT. The CDR3 extends over 14 amino acids. The CDR3 sequence: CASRFGTVQETQYF. CDR3 DNA: TGTGCCAGCCGGTTCGGGACAGTCCAAGAGACCCAGTACTTC.

This sequence joins TRBV9 and TRBJ2-5; D remains ambiguous. The CDR3 runs 12 residues. Trimming stripped 7 bases from V and 4 bases from J, with 11 bases between. Germline CDR1 is SGDLS and CDR2 is YYNGEE. The CDR3 nucleotides are TGTGCCAGCTTACCCCGCAGAGAGACCCAGTACTTC. Its protein is CASLPRRETQYF.

The V and J genes are TRBV5-1 and TRBJ2-7; a weak D match, TRBD2 (5 bases). The CDR3 has 16 residues. The germline V gene encodes CDR1 SGHRS and CDR2 YFSETQ. Trimming stripped 4 bases from V and 5 bases from J, with 22 bases between. The CDR3 is CASSLEGNRASDEQYF. The CDR3 bases are TGCGCCAGCAGCCTCGAGGGTAACAGAGCGAGCGACGAGCAGTACTTC.

The V call is TRBV7-9, the J call TRBJ1-1; TRBD1 matches 8 bases. V shed 5 bases, J shed 5 bases, and the junction held 7 bases outside the gene matches. CDR1 is SEHNR and CDR2 is FQNEAQ in the germline V gene (reference sequence). The CDR3 is made up of 14 amino acids. The chain's CDR3 is CASSPGQAGTEAFF. CDR3 nucleotides: TGTGCCAGCAGCCCGGGACAGGCGGGGACTGAAGCTTTCTTT. Full variable domain (remainder filled in from reference TRBV7-9 and TRBJ1-1): DTGVSQNPRHKITKRGQNVTFRCDPISEHNRLYWYRQTLGQGPEFLTYFQNEAQLEKSRLLSDRFSAERPKGSFSTLEIQRTEQGDSAMYLCASSPGQAGTEAFFGQGTRLTVV.

This clonotype has just a few counts. The chain is built from TRBV25-1 and TRBJ2-3; the D is unclear. The V end was cut by 2 bases, the J end by 2 bases, with 8 bases between. This CDR3 is built from 14 residues. Germline V gene sequence: CDR1 MGHDK, CDR2 SYGVNS. CDR3 coding DNA: TGTGCCAGCAGTGAACGGCAGACCACAGATACGCAGTATTTT. Translating gives CASSERQTTDTQYF.

This clonotype was detected a few times. This chain links TRBV9 with TRBJ1-2; D may be TRBD1 (6 bases). Germline V gene lookup returns CDR1 SGDLS and CDR2 YYNGEE. The V and J ends lost 0 bases and 2 bases respectively, with 17 bases between them. The CDR3 loop spans 17 amino acids. CDR3 region: CASSVGDWTVGNYGYTF. CDR3 sequence (DNA): TGTGCCAGCAGCGTAGGAGACTGGACAGTGGGCAACTATGGCTACACCTTC.

The V gene is TRBV5-4, the J gene TRBJ2-3; D is possibly TRBD2 (6 bases). Germline V gene sequence: CDR1 SGHNT, CDR2 YYREEE (reference sequence). The CDR3 runs 16 residues. V was trimmed by 0 bases and J by 2 bases, leaving 13 bases between them. The CDR3 here is CASSLAGGLYTDTQYF. CDR3 in DNA: TGTGCCAGCAGCTTGGCTGGAGGGCTGTACACAGATACGCAGTATTTT.

The gene calls are TRBV5-1 and TRBJ2-5, with 13 bases that match TRBD2. V shed 4 bases, J shed 5 bases, and the junction held 5 bases outside the gene matches. Looked up from germline, CDR1 is SGHRS and CDR2 is YFSETQ. CDR3 length equals 15 residues. As DNA, the CDR3 is TGCGCCAGCAGCCACGGGACTAGCGGGGCGGAGACCCAGTACTTC. Its protein product is CASSHGTSGAETQYF.

This clonotype was observed a few times. Given a much more abundant clone one base away, this may be a read error. The V call is TRBV29-1, the J call TRBJ2-6; D remains unclear. The V and J ends lost 3 bases and 0 bases respectively, with 3 bases between them. Germline assignment: CDR1 SQVTM and CDR2 ANQGSEA. The CDR3 runs to 13 residues. The CDR3 DNA follows: TGCAGCGTTGACGGCTCTGGGGCCAACGTCCTGACTTTC. This gives the protein CSVDGSGANVLTF.

This clonotype was seen only once. The chain links TRBV3-1 to TRBJ1-3, with D possibly matching TRBD1 (6 bases). Germline-derived CDR1 and CDR2 are LGHDT and YNNKEL (reference sequence). This CDR3 has 15 residues. Trimming removed 6 bases from V and 3 bases from J, with 15 bases in between. The CDR3 sequence is CASRVGGLVGNTIYF. CDR3 coding DNA: TGTGCCAGCAGGGTAGGGGGGCTGGTTGGAAACACCATATATTTT.

This clonotype was observed a few times. The J gene is TRBJ2-1, the V gene TRBV5-1, with D possibly TRBD1 on 6 matching bases. The CDR3 is 15 amino acids. Germline lookup yields CDR1 SGHRS and CDR2 YFSETQ. Trimming took 4 bases from V and 6 from J, leaving 17 bases between them. CDR3 in DNA: TGCGCCAGCAGCCCGACCGTGGGGGCCTCCAATGAGCAGTTCTTC. Its translation: CASSPTVGASNEQFF. The full variable domain, completed using reference TRBV5-1 and TRBJ2-1, is KAGVTQTPRYLIKTRGQQVTLSCSPISGHRSVSWYQQTPGQGLQFLFEYFSETQRNKGNFPGRFSGRQFSNSRSEMNVSTLELGDSALYLCASSPTVGASNEQFFGPGTRLTVL.

The V gene is TRBV24-1, the J gene TRBJ2-5, with TRBD1 as a possible D gene (6 bases). Germline values: CDR1 KGHDR, CDR2 SFDVKD. V was pared by 3 bases and J by 4 bases, with 11 bases between. The CDR3 is 14 residues long. DNA for the CDR3: TGTGCCACCAGTGATACAGGGATCTTAGAGACCCAGTACTTC. This gives the protein CATSDTGILETQYF.

This chain joins TRBV7-9 and TRBJ2-7; D is undetermined. CDR1 is SEHNR, CDR2 FQNEAQ, per germline (reference sequence). The CDR3 loop spans 13 amino acids. V lost 4 bases to trimming and J lost 4 bases, with 11 bases between them. The CDR3 reads CASSWGGDYEQYF. In DNA form, the CDR3 reads TGTGCCAGCAGCTGGGGTGGGGATTACGAGCAGTACTTC.

This clonotype was seen repeatedly, ten times or more. J is TRBJ2-5 and V is TRBV9; D is uncertain. The CDR3 loop spans 14 amino acids. Germline V lookup: CDR1 SGDLS, CDR2 YYNGEE. Trimming shortened V by 0 bases and J by 1 base, and 7 bases separated the two germline ends. In DNA form, the CDR3 reads TGTGCCAGCAGCGTAGGGGGTCTCCAAGAGACCCAGTACTTC. This encodes CASSVGGLQETQYF.

This chain joins TRBV2 and TRBJ1-1; 7 bases are a match to TRBD1. The trim removed 7 bases at V and 6 bases at J, leaving 14 bases unmatched. Per germline, CDR1 SNHLY and CDR2 FYNNEI. The CDR3 has 15 residues. The CDR3, as DNA: TGTGCCAGCATTTCGGGTAGGGGGCAATCTCCTGAAGCTTTCTTT. Amino acids: CASISGRGQSPEAFF.

The genes are TRBV20-1 and TRBJ2-7, with 7 bases fitting TRBD1. Trimming took 2 bases from V and 4 from J; bases not matched to a gene: 14. CDR1 and CDR2 (germline): DFQATT, SNEGSKA (reference sequence). The CDR3 length is 16 residues. This CDR3 reads CSARMGEGGRKYEQYF. The CDR3 DNA is TGCAGTGCTAGAATGGGGGAAGGGGGCAGGAAATACGAGCAGTACTTC.

This chain links TRBV4-1 with TRBJ2-1, with 7 nucleotides matching TRBD2. Germline V gives CDR1 MGHRA, CDR2 YSYEKL. CDR3 size: 15 residues. V was clipped by 0 bases and J by 12 bases; unmatched bases: 11. CDR3 coding DNA: TGCGCCAGCAGCCAAGAAGGGGTGTTGGTAGCGGGGCAGTTCTTC. This sequence encodes CASSQEGVLVAGQFF.